The rows below give T cell receptor beta chains drawn from one sample of a study of cytomegalovirus exposure and HLA in healthy donors. Profiled with immunoSEQ multiplex PCR; TCRdb holds only in-frame clones, not every one. The sample lists under 150,000 clones; roughly three quarters were seen once. Sequencing was done on a sample of PBMCs. The receptors come from a male donor in good health and CMV-seronegative. Each CDR3 is given with its conserved first and last residue. The D gene is left open where the match is weak. Only part of the rows carry a size: once, few, many, or a class if the clone is expanded.

TRBJ2-3	TRBD2	TRBV10-1	.	CARPGLAGGTQYF	TGCGCCAGACCGGGACTAGCGGGGGGCACGCAGTATTTT
TRBJ2-5	.	TRBV5-1	.	CASSSFGGETQYF	TGCGCCAGCAGCTCCTTTGGAGGAGAGACCCAGTACTTC
TRBJ2-5	TRBD2	TRBV5-1	.	CASSLRPSGGQETQYF	TGCGCCAGCAGCTTGAGGCCTAGCGGGGGACAAGAGACCCAGTACTTC
TRBJ1-1	TRBD1	TRBV29-1	.	CSAGQVVGNTEAFF	TGCAGCGCCGGACAGGTGGTGGGGAACACTGAAGCTTTCTTT
TRBJ2-5	TRBD2	TRBV9	.	CASSLSTSGVETQYF	TGTGCCAGCAGCTTATCGACTAGCGGGGTGGAGACCCAGTACTTC
TRBJ2-4	TRBD1	TRBV10-3	few	CATYLIGGRVGVAKNIQYF	TGTGCCACATACTTAATAGGGGGCAGGGTGGGGGTAGCCAAAAACATTCAGTACTTC
TRBJ2-7	TRBD1	TRBV5-8	.	CASTFGDSAYEQYF	TGTGCCAGCACCTTTGGGGACAGCGCCTACGAGCAGTACTTC
TRBJ1-5	.	TRBV29-1	.	CSVIEGGSNQPQHF	TGCAGCGTTATAGAAGGGGGTAGCAATCAGCCCCAGCATTTT
TRBJ2-7	TRBD2	TRBV11-2	.	CASSWTSGGSYEQYF	TGTGCCAGCAGCTGGACTAGCGGGGGGTCCTACGAGCAGTACTTC
TRBJ2-1	.	TRBV6-1	.	CASSATSDPYNEQFF	TGTGCCAGCAGTGCCACTAGTGACCCTTACAATGAGCAGTTCTTC
TRBJ2-6	.	TRBV4-3	.	CASSQTGLPSGANVLTF	TGCGCCAGCAGCCAGACGGGACTGCCCTCTGGGGCCAACGTCCTGACTTTC
TRBJ2-5	.	TRBV6-1	.	CASSANRRETQYF	TGTGCCAGCAGTGCAAACAGACGCGAGACCCAGTACTTC
TRBJ2-3	TRBD1	TRBV5-1	.	CASSPGQGVTDTQYF	TGCGCCAGCAGCCCGGGACAGGGCGTCACAGATACGCAGTATTTT
TRBJ2-1	TRBD2	TRBV29-1	.	CSVGGSSYNEQFF	TGCAGTGTCGGCGGGAGCTCCTACAATGAGCAGTTCTTC
TRBJ2-1	.	TRBV19	.	CASRPTGGSEQFF	TGTGCCAGTAGACCCACGGGGGGCTCTGAGCAGTTCTTC
TRBJ1-3	.	TRBV4-1	few	CASSPTGFNSGNTIYF	TGCGCCAGCAGCCCGACAGGTTTCAACTCTGGAAACACCATATATTTT
TRBJ2-3	TRBD1	TRBV5-1	.	CASSVDPGTGGTDTQYF	TGCGCCAGCAGCGTGGATCCCGGGACAGGGGGCACAGATACGCAGTATTTT
TRBJ2-5	TRBD1	TRBV15	.	CATSTDRTGKTQYF	TGTGCCACCAGCACGGACAGGACGGGAAAGACCCAGTACTTC
TRBJ2-3	.	TRBV7-2	.	CASSLTPSSAFTDTQYF	TGTGCCAGCAGCTTGACCCCTTCTAGCGCTTTCACAGATACGCAGTATTTT
TRBJ1-3	TRBD1	TRBV4-1	.	CASSRDRGSGNTIYF	TGCGCCAGCAGCCGGGACAGGGGGTCCGGAAACACCATATATTTT
TRBJ1-4	TRBD1	TRBV5-1	.	CASSLAGQRGQNEKLFF	TGCGCCAGCAGCTTGGCGGGGCAGAGGGGGCAAAATGAAAAACTGTTTTTT
TRBJ1-3	.	TRBV5-6	once	CASSLEGQYSGNTIYF	TGTGCCAGCAGCTTGGAAGGACAGTATTCTGGAAACACCATATATTTT
TRBJ1-1	.	TRBV5-1	few	CASSLAWQGNTEAFF	TGCGCCAGCAGCTTGGCTTGGCAGGGTAACACTGAAGCTTTCTTT
TRBJ2-2	.	TRBV5-4	.	CASSPRREFGELFF	TGTGCCAGCAGCCCCCGAAGGGAGTTCGGGGAGCTGTTTTTT
TRBJ1-4	TRBD1	TRBV7-9	.	CASSLGQGDEKLFF	TGTGCCAGCAGCTTAGGACAGGGAGACGAAAAACTGTTTTTT
TRBJ2-7	TRBD2	TRBV18	once	CASSPSSGGGYEQYF	TGTGCCAGCTCCCCCTCTAGCGGGGGCGGCTACGAGCAGTACTTC
TRBJ2-3	TRBD2	TRBV9	.	CASSVASGGEADTQYF	TGTGCCAGCAGCGTAGCAAGCGGGGGGGAAGCAGATACGCAGTATTTT
TRBJ1-3	.	TRBV10-3	.	CAISESGDTIYF	TGTGCCATCAGTGAATCCGGAGACACCATATATTTT
TRBJ2-3	TRBD2	TRBV29-1	.	CSAGGGSDTQYF	TGCAGCGCCGGGGGGGGATCAGATACGCAGTATTTT
TRBJ1-2	.	TRBV15	.	CATSRAGDYGYTF	TGTGCCACCAGCCGGGCGGGGGACTATGGCTACACCTTC
TRBJ2-5	.	TRBV6-5	.	CASSKEGGQYF	TGTGCCAGCAGTAAGGAAGGCGGCCAGTACTTC
TRBJ2-7	TRBD2	TRBV18	few	CASSPSGASYEQYF	TGTGCCAGCTCACCGAGCGGGGCCTCCTACGAGCAGTACTTC
TRBJ2-5	TRBD1	TRBV10-2	once	CASSESNRGQETQYF	TGCGCCAGCAGTGAGTCGAACAGGGGGCAGGAGACCCAGTACTTC
TRBJ1-1	TRBD1	TRBV5-1	.	CASSAGQGEAFF	TGCGCCAGCAGCGCGGGACAGGGCGAAGCTTTCTTT
TRBJ2-1	TRBD2	TRBV7-9	.	CASRASGGPNEQFF	TGTGCCAGCAGGGCTAGCGGGGGGCCTAATGAGCAGTTCTTC
TRBJ2-5	TRBD2	TRBV30	.	CAFRGAGYQETQYF	TGTGCCTTCCGGGGAGCGGGGTACCAAGAGACCCAGTACTTC
TRBJ2-7	.	TRBV7-2	.	CASSLAAGVPYEQYF	TGTGCCAGCAGCTTAGCGGCAGGGGTCCCCTACGAGCAGTACTTC
TRBJ1-1	.	TRBV11-2	.	CASRSPGTRKTEAFF	TGTGCCAGCAGGTCACCCGGGACAAGGAAGACTGAAGCTTTCTTT
TRBJ2-4	TRBD1	TRBV7-9	.	CASSPRQGESYAKNIQYF	TGTGCCAGCAGCCCGCGACAGGGGGAGAGTTATGCCAAAAACATTCAGTACTTC
TRBJ2-3	.	TRBV7-2	.	CASSLPLITSTDTQYF	TGTGCCAGCAGCTTGCCATTAATAACTAGCACAGATACGCAGTATTTT
TRBJ2-7	TRBD1	TRBV18	.	CASSLQGTSPYEQYF	TGTGCCAGCTCGTTACAGGGGACCTCTCCCTACGAGCAGTACTTC
TRBJ1-5	.	TRBV19	few	CASSTRDTPYSNQPQHF	TGTGCCAGTAGCACTCGGGACACCCCTTATAGCAATCAGCCCCAGCATTTT
TRBJ1-4	.	TRBV19	few	CASRPGIATNEKLFF	TGTGCCAGTAGGCCAGGAATTGCAACTAATGAAAAACTGTTTTTT
TRBJ1-1	TRBD1	TRBV5-1	.	CASSWGQGEVNTEAFF	TGCGCCAGCAGCTGGGGACAGGGGGAAGTGAACACTGAAGCTTTCTTT
TRBJ1-1	TRBD1	TRBV27	.	CASRTPGTVNTEAFF	TGTGCCAGCAGAACCCCCGGGACAGTGAACACTGAAGCTTTCTTT
TRBJ2-1	TRBD2	TRBV5-5	once	CASSLGLAGVNEQFF	TGTGCCAGCAGCTTGGGACTAGCGGGGGTAAATGAGCAGTTCTTC
TRBJ1-5	.	TRBV7-8	.	CASSIGGGLGAQHF	TGTGCCAGCAGCATCGGCGGGGGCCTCGGGGCCCAGCATTTT
TRBJ1-1	.	TRBV6-6	.	CASSKQGADTEAFF	TGTGCCAGCAGTAAGCAGGGCGCGGACACTGAAGCTTTCTTT
TRBJ2-1	.	TRBV9	.	CASSPPAGNGNEQFF	TGTGCCAGCAGCCCTCCTGCGGGGAACGGCAATGAGCAGTTCTTC
TRBJ1-4	TRBD1	TRBV7-7	.	CASSGDRGKKLFF	TGTGCTAGCAGCGGGGACAGGGGGAAAAAACTGTTTTTT
TRBJ1-1	.	TRBV5-4	.	CASRVAGSMNTEAFF	TGTGCCAGCAGGGTTGCCGGTAGCATGAACACTGAAGCTTTCTTT
TRBJ1-1	.	TRBV7-3	few	CASSLGGMNTEAFF	TGTGCCAGCAGCTTAGGGGGGATGAACACTGAAGCTTTCTTT
TRBJ1-6	.	TRBV21-1	.	CASSKVRRRVGSYNSPLHF	TGTGCCAGCAGCAAGGTGCGACGGAGGGTGGGCTCCTATAATTCACCCCTCCACTTT
TRBJ2-1	.	TRBV5-4	.	CASSLVGPYNEQFF	TGTGCCAGCAGCTTGGTGGGCCCGTATAATGAGCAGTTCTTC
TRBJ1-6	.	TRBV7-2	.	CASRDGSSYNSPLHF	TGTGCCAGCAGAGACGGGAGCTCCTATAATTCACCCCTCCACTTT
TRBJ1-2	.	TRBV4-3	.	CASSQDLGVIYGYTF	TGCGCCAGCAGCCAAGACCTGGGAGTGATCTATGGCTACACCTTC
TRBJ2-2	TRBD2	TRBV7-9	.	CASSSLGGNSNTGELFF	TGTGCCAGCAGCTCCCTCGGGGGGAATTCGAACACCGGGGAGCTGTTTTTT